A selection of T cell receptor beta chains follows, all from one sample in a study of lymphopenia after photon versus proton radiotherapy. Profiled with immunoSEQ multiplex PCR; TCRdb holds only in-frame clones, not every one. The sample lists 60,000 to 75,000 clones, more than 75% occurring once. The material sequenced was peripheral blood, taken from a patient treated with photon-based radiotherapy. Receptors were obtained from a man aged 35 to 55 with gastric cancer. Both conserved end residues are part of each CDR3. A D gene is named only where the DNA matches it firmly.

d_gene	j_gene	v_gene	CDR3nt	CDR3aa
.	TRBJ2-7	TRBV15	TGTGCCACCAGCAGAGATTATGGGGCCGGCCCCCTAGGACCATACGAGCAGTACTTC	CATSRDYGAGPLGPYEQYF
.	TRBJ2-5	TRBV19	TGTGCCAGCTCAAGGACCGGGACGGGAAAAGAGACCCAGTACTTC	CASSRTGTGKETQYF
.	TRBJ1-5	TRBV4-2	TGTGCCAGCAGCCAAGATCTAGGTTATGGTCAGCCCCAGCATTTT	CASSQDLGYGQPQHF
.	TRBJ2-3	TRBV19	TGTGCCAGTAGTATTAATCTGGTAGATACGCAGTATTTT	CASSINLVDTQYF
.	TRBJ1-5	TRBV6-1	TGTGCCAGCAGTGATCGGACGGTTATTAGCAATCAGCCCCAGCATTTT	CASSDRTVISNQPQHF
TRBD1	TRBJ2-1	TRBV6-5	TGTGCCAGCAGTCCCGGGACAGCAAGAGGCAATGAGCAGTTCTTC	CASSPGTARGNEQFF
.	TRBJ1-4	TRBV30	TGTGCCTGGAGCGAGCCGGGGTATGAAAAACTGTTTTTT	CAWSEPGYEKLFF
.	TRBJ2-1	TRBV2	TGTGCCAGGGGGGGCCCCGATATCCTCAATGAGCAGTTCTTC	CARGGPDILNEQFF
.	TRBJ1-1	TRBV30	TGTGCCTGCCTCCATAGGGGCAAGGGAGAAGCTTTCTTT	CACLHRGKGEAFF
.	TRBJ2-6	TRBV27	TGTGCCAGCAGTTTCGTTGTGGGGTCTGGGGCCAACGTCCTGACTTTC	CASSFVVGSGANVLTF